These 30 T cell receptor beta chains came from one sample sequenced in a study of cytomegalovirus exposure and HLA in healthy donors. The PCR ran on 60 Vbeta and 13 Jbeta primers. The assay was immunoSEQ multiplex PCR, and TCRdb's table has in-frame clones only and misses some. The sample gives about 140,000 clones, roughly 80% of which show up once; about 0.91% is in the top ten. The sequenced sample was PBMCs. The origin of the receptors is a young man in good health and CMV-seronegative.

The rearrangement links TRBV9 to TRBJ2-3, with a weak D call TRBD1 (6 bases). This CDR3 contains 16 residues. V gave up 0 bases and J gave up 3 bases, with 14 bases separating them. The germline gives CDR1 SGDLS, CDR2 YYNGEE. CDR3 DNA: TGTGCCAGCAGCGTAGAGGACAGCTTGGGGACAGATACGCAGTATTTT. The encoded protein is CASSVEDSLGTDTQYF.

This chain uses TRBV27 with TRBJ1-1; weak D call: TRBD1 (5 bases). CDR1 and CDR2 (germline): MNHEY, SMNVEV (reference sequence). V lost 2 bases to trimming and J lost 1 base, with 8 bases between them. This CDR3 spans 14 amino acids. The DNA of the CDR3 is TGTGCCAGCAGTTTAATGGGGGGGAACACTGAAGCTTTCTTT. Its translation is CASSLMGGNTEAFF.

This rearrangement joins TRBV9 to TRBJ2-3, with D perhaps matching TRBD2 (6 bases). Germline CDR1 reads SGDLS; CDR2 reads YYNGEE. The V gene lost 3 bases and the J gene lost 1 base, with 9 bases spanning the gap. The CDR3 length is 14 residues. CDR3: CASSGGIGTDTQYF. The CDR3 DNA follows: TGTGCCAGCAGCGGCGGGATCGGCACAGATACGCAGTATTTT.

A few counts support this clone. The V gene is TRBV5-1, the J gene TRBJ2-1; the match to TRBD2 covers 10 bases. With 2 bases clipped from V and 7 bases from J, the junction kept 6 bases outside the gene matches. This CDR3 is built from 15 residues. Germline CDR1 is SGHRS and CDR2 is YFSETQ. The CDR3 nucleotides are TGCGCCAGCAGCTTAGCGGGGGGGCGGGGAAATGAGCAGTTCTTC. It specifies CASSLAGGRGNEQFF.

The chain joins TRBV5-6 to TRBJ2-5; possible D gene TRBD2, 6 bases. CDR3 length: 15 residues. Germline CDR1 reads SGHDT; CDR2 reads YYEEEE. Trimming took off 0 bases at V and 7 bases at J, with 16 bases between the two ends. The CDR3 reads CASSLAGIAEVTQYF. The CDR3 nucleotides are TGTGCCAGCAGCTTGGCCGGGATAGCGGAGGTGACCCAGTACTTC.

The chain joins TRBV5-4 to TRBJ2-1, with D possibly TRBD2 on 6 matching bases. CDR1 and CDR2 (germline): SGHNT, YYREEE (reference sequence). The germline V and J ends were trimmed by 6 bases and 6 bases, with 19 bases remaining between them. This CDR3 comprises 15 residues. The CDR3 DNA is TGTGCCAGCACCAAGACGGGGGTCGCGGTCAATGAGCAGTTCTTC. This gives the protein CASTKTGVAVNEQFF.

The gene calls are TRBV6-6 and TRBJ1-6; 7 positions match TRBD1. Germline lookup yields CDR1 MNHNY and CDR2 SVGAGI (reference sequence). CDR3 size: 13 residues. V dropped 4 bases and J dropped 7; count of bases not matched to a gene: 1. CDR3 bases: TGTGCCAGCAGTTGGGACAGCAATTCACCCCTCCACTTT. As protein: CASSWDSNSPLHF.

This sequence joins TRBV7-2 and TRBJ1-6, with D perhaps matching TRBD1 (5 bases). The CDR3 runs 15 residues. Germline values: CDR1 SGHTA, CDR2 FQGNSA. V was shortened by 5 bases and J by 5 bases, with 13 bases between the two germline ends. CDR3 loop: CASSPRRGHNSPLHF. Here the CDR3 DNA reads TGTGCCAGCAGCCCAAGAAGGGGTCATAATTCACCCCTCCACTTT. Together with reference TRBV7-2 and TRBJ1-6, the CDR3 gives the full variable domain: GAGVSQSPSNKVTEKGKDVELRCDPISGHTALYWYRQSLGQGLEFLIYFQGNSAPDKSGLPSDRFSAERTGGSVSTLTIQRTQQEDSAVYLCASSPRRGHNSPLHFGNGTRLTVT.

Worth noting for this clone: This specimen includes other DNA sequences encoding the same CDR3. The gene calls are TRBV5-4 and TRBJ2-7; 9 bases line up with TRBD1. This CDR3 has 14 amino acids. From germline, CDR1 is SGHNT and CDR2 YYREEE (reference sequence). V lost 3 bases to trimming and J lost 1 base; unmatched junction nucleotides: 2. The DNA of the CDR3 is TGTGCCAGCAGCTCCGGGACAGGGTCCTACGAGCAGTACTTC. It codes for CASSSGTGSYEQYF.

This clone was observed a handful of times. The V call is TRBV5-1, the J call TRBJ1-5; a weak D match, TRBD1 (5 bases). Deletions cut 0 bases from V and 7 bases from J, with 11 bases between. CDR3 length equals 14 residues. Germline CDR1 SGHRS, CDR2 YFSETQ. In nucleotides, the CDR3 is TGCGCCAGCAGCTTGGGGGGGGATGGGCAGCCCCAGCATTTT. Its protein is CASSLGGDGQPQHF.

Only one count was recorded for this clone. The rearrangement uses TRBV19 and TRBJ1-2, with D perhaps TRBD1 (5 bases). This CDR3 has 14 amino acids. The V and J ends lost 3 bases and 7 bases respectively, with 15 bases between them. Germline values: CDR1 LNHDA, CDR2 SQIVND (reference sequence). CDR3 bases: TGTGCCAGTAGTATCGTGGGGCGCGCCTCTGGCTACACCTTC. As protein: CASSIVGRASGYTF.

V is TRBV4-3 and J is TRBJ1-2; a weak D match, TRBD1 (6 bases). The CDR3 consists of 14 residues. V lost 2 bases to trimming and J lost 10 bases, with 17 bases between them. Germline CDR1 is LGHNA and CDR2 is YSLEER. The CDR3, as DNA: TGCGCCAGCAGCCAACTAGGACAGAACCTTGACTACACCTTC. It yields the protein CASSQLGQNLDYTF.

V gene TRBV7-2 combines with J gene TRBJ1-1; 9 nucleotides match TRBD1. Germline V lookup: CDR1 SGHTA, CDR2 FQGNSA. The CDR3 covers 16 residues. The trim removed 1 base at V and 7 bases at J, leaving 10 bases unmatched. This CDR3 reads CASSLEGTGRYGEAFF. The CDR3 nucleotides read TGTGCCAGCAGCTTAGAGGGGACAGGGAGGTATGGTGAAGCTTTCTTT.

The count of this clone is one. CDR3 coding DNA: TGTGCCAGCAGCTTATACAGGGGGGAGACTGAAGCTTTCTTT. It translates to CASSLYRGETEAFF. The gene calls are TRBV7-2 and TRBJ1-1, with 8 bases identical to TRBD1. V shed 2 bases and J 5 bases; nucleotides not matched to a gene: 4. This CDR3 has 14 amino acids. CDR1 is SGHTA, CDR2 FQGNSA, per germline.

V and J are TRBV6-5 and TRBJ1-1; 9 positions agree with TRBD1. The CDR3 has 15 residues. V gave up 4 bases and J gave up 5 bases; unmatched junction bases: 8. Germline V gene sequence: CDR1 MNHEY, CDR2 SVGAGI. This chain's CDR3 is CASSWSYRGHTEAFF. The DNA of the CDR3 is TGTGCCAGCAGTTGGTCCTACAGGGGGCATACTGAAGCTTTCTTT.

V gene TRBV6-5 combines with J gene TRBJ2-7, with TRBD1 matching over 8 bases. The V gene's germline CDR1 is MNHEY and CDR2 SVGAGI. This CDR3 contains 16 residues. The junction had 6 bases not matched to a gene; V was cut back by 2 bases and J by 0 bases. Written as DNA, the CDR3 is TGTGCCAGCAGTTACCCCAAAGGACAGGGCTCCTACGAGCAGTACTTC. This sequence encodes CASSYPKGQGSYEQYF.

The CDR3 nucleotides are TGTGCCAGCAGCCTTGGACAGGTATATTCACCCCTCCACTTT. It encodes CASSLGQVYSPLHF. The chain has TRBV7-2 and TRBJ1-6, with 7 bases identical to TRBD1. The germline CDR1 and CDR2 sequences are SGHTA and FQGNSA. V lost 5 bases to trimming and J lost 8 bases; unmatched junction nucleotides: 6. This CDR3 has 14 amino acids. Filled out from reference TRBV7-2 and TRBJ1-6, the complete variable domain reads GAGVSQSPSNKVTEKGKDVELRCDPISGHTALYWYRQSLGQGLEFLIYFQGNSAPDKSGLPSDRFSAERTGGSVSTLTIQRTQQEDSAVYLCASSLGQVYSPLHFGNGTRLTVT.

The chain couples TRBV5-1 to TRBJ1-1; 8 positions agree with TRBD1. V shed 1 base, J shed 3 bases, and the junction held 11 bases outside the gene matches. CDR1 SGHRS and CDR2 YFSETQ come from the germline V gene. This CDR3 is built from 17 residues. CDR3: CASSLKAGGEGDTEAFF. CDR3 bases: TGCGCCAGCAGCTTGAAGGCAGGGGGCGAAGGTGACACTGAAGCTTTCTTT.

This clone was recorded once. This chain joins TRBV4-3 and TRBJ2-3; 10 bases agree with TRBD1. V lost 5 bases to trimming and J lost 8 bases; unmatched junction nucleotides: 10. This CDR3 region has 15 residues. Per germline, CDR1 LGHNA and CDR2 YSLEER. The CDR3 loop is CASSDRDRGDGTQYF. The CDR3 nucleotides are TGCGCCAGCAGCGACCGGGACAGGGGAGACGGTACGCAGTATTTT.

The V gene is TRBV19, the J gene TRBJ1-5, with a weak D call TRBD1 (6 bases). The length of the CDR3 is 18 residues. Germline V CDR1 and CDR2: LNHDA, SQIVND (reference sequence). Trimming left V 9 bases short and J 7 bases short, with 31 bases between. Here the CDR3 DNA reads TGTGCCAGCCAAGGGGGGGAAGGGGGGACACCTGGTTTCCAGCCCCAGCATTTT. The encoded protein is CASQGGEGGTPGFQPQHF.

V is TRBV19 and J is TRBJ1-5; D is unresolved. Germline V gene sequence: CDR1 LNHDA, CDR2 SQIVND (reference sequence). CDR3 length: 14 amino acids. The V end lost 7 bases, the J end lost 7 bases, and 17 bases lay between the germline ends. CDR3 sequence: CASNTGVGNQPQHF. The CDR3 nucleotides read TGTGCCAGTAACACGGGAGTCGGGAACCAGCCCCAGCATTTT.

This rearrangement joins TRBV10-3 to TRBJ2-7; the D is unclear. The germline V gene encodes CDR1 ENHRY and CDR2 SYGVKD. V was shortened by 3 bases and J by 6 bases, with 12 bases between the two germline ends. The CDR3 has 13 amino acids. The CDR3 region is CAISDRPLGEQYF. CDR3 DNA: TGTGCCATCAGTGATCGTCCTCTCGGCGAGCAGTACTTC.

The gene calls are TRBV2 and TRBJ1-1; D perhaps matches TRBD1 (6 bases). Trimming stripped 4 bases from V and 1 base from J, with 10 bases between. The CDR3 extends over 14 amino acids. The germline gives CDR1 SNHLY, CDR2 FYNNEI. CDR3 region: CASSVGGQNTEAFF. CDR3 bases: TGTGCCAGCAGTGTCGGGGGGCAGAACACTGAAGCTTTCTTT.

The gene calls are TRBV4-2 and TRBJ2-1; tentative D call: TRBD1 (6 bases). Between the trimmed V and J ends, which lost 0 bases and 0 bases, there was a span of 12 bases. CDR1 and CDR2 from the germline V gene are LGHNA and YNFKEQ. The CDR3 extends over 17 amino acids. Here the CDR3 DNA reads TGTGCCAGCAGCCAAGACCCGACAGGTAGCTCCTACAATGAGCAGTTCTTC. This sequence encodes CASSQDPTGSSYNEQFF.

This clone occurred a few times. V is TRBV6-1 and J is TRBJ1-5; no clear D gene. This CDR3 spans 16 amino acids. Trimming cost V 2 bases and J 0 bases, with 11 bases left between them. Germline CDR1 and CDR2: MNHNS and SASEGT. The CDR3 DNA reads as TGTGCCAGCAGTGAAAAACCCGAGGGTAGCAATCAGCCCCAGCATTTT. Protein product: CASSEKPEGSNQPQHF.

The chain carries TRBV5-4 and TRBJ2-7; 11 bases are shared with TRBD1. CDR1 SGHNT and CDR2 YYREEE come from the germline V gene (reference sequence). The CDR3 is 14 residues long. J was trimmed by 2 bases and V by 3 bases; bases with no gene match: 1. The CDR3 DNA reads TGTGCCAGCAGCTGGGACAGGGGGACCTACGAGCAGTACTTC. The encoded protein is CASSWDRGTYEQYF.

CDR3 residues: CASSPTVDSTRRGYTF. CDR3 nucleotides: TGTGCCAGCTCTCCGACGGTGGACTCCACCCGGCGTGGCTACACCTTC. The chain is built from TRBV18 and TRBJ1-2; unclear D gene. V was shortened by 6 bases and J by 7 bases, with 24 bases between the two germline ends. Germline CDR1 reads KGHSH; CDR2 reads LQKENI. The CDR3 spans 16 residues. The full variable domain, with the rest looked up from reference TRBV18 and TRBJ1-2, is NAGVMQNPRHLVRRRGQEARLRCSPMKGHSHVYWYRQLPEEGLKFMVYLQKENIIDESGMPKERFSAEFPKEGPSILRIQQVVRGDSAAYFCASSPTVDSTRRGYTFGSGTRLTVV.

The chain links TRBV4-3 to TRBJ1-6; 7 bases are shared with TRBD1. CDR1 LGHNA and CDR2 YSLEER come from the germline V gene. The V gene end was trimmed by 9 bases and the J gene end by 7 bases; junction bases not matched to a gene: 6. The CDR3 spans 13 residues. CDR3 DNA sequence: TGCGCCAGAAACAGGGGATGGAATTCACCCCTCCACTTT. Translating gives CARNRGWNSPLHF.

This chain links TRBV10-3 with TRBJ1-1, with 10 bases lining up with TRBD1. V lost 5 bases and J lost 4; bases outside the gene matches: 7. From germline, CDR1 is ENHRY and CDR2 SYGVKD. The length of the CDR3 is 15 residues. In DNA, the CDR3 is TGTGCCATCAGTACCCGGACAGGGGGAGTCACTGAAGCTTTCTTT. This gives the protein CAISTRTGGVTEAFF.

This rearrangement joins TRBV11-3 to TRBJ1-5; D unresolved. V lost 8 bases and J 7 bases, leaving 18 bases between the germline ends. There are 14 residues in the CDR3. CDR1 and CDR2 from the germline V gene are SGHNT and YENEEA. CDR3 in amino acids: CASVMLGVGQPQHF. The CDR3 nucleotides are TGTGCCAGCGTCATGCTCGGGGTAGGACAGCCCCAGCATTTT.